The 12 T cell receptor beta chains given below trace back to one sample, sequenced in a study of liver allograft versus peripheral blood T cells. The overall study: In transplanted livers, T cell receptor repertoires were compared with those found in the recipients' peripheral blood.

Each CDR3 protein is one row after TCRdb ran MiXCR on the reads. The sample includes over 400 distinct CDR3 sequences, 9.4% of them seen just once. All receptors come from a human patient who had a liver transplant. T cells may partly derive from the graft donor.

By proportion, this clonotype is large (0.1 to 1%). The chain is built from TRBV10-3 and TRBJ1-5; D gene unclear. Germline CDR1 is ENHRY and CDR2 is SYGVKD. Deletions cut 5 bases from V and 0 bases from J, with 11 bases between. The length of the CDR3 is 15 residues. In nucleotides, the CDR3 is TGTGCCATCAGTTTGGGGTCCGGTAGCAATCAGCCCCAGCATTTT. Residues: CAISLGSGSNQPQHF.

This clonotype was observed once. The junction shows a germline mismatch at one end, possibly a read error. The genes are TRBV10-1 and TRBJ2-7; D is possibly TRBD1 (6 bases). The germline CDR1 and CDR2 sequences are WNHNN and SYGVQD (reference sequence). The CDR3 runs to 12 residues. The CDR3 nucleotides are TGCGCCAGCAGTAGGGGGTCCTCCGAGCAGTACTTC. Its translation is CASSRGSSEQYF.

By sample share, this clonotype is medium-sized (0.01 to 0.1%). The CDR3 loop reads CSVDYSGGVTTYNEQFF. The CDR3 DNA reads TGCAGCGTTGACTATTCCGGCGGGGTGACGACCTACAATGAGCAGTTCTTC. This chain uses TRBV29-1 with TRBJ2-1; tentative D call: TRBD2 (6 bases). The V end was cut by 3 bases, the J end by 2 bases, with 20 bases between. Germline V gene data show CDR1 as SQVTM and CDR2 as ANQGSEA. There are 17 residues in the CDR3.

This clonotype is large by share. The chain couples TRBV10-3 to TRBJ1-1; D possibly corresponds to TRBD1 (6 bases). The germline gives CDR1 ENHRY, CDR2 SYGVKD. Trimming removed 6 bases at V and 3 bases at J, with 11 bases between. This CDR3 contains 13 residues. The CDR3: CAISARGDTEAFF. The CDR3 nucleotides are TGTGCCATCAGCGCCAGGGGAGACACTGAAGCTTTCTTT.

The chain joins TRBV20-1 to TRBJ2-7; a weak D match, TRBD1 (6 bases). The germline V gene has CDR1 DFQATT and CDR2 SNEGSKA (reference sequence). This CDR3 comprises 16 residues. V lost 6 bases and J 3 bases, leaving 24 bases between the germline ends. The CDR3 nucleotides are TGCAGTGCAACGTTTTCCGGGACATTAAAAGACTACGAGCAGTACTTC. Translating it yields CSATFSGTLKDYEQYF.

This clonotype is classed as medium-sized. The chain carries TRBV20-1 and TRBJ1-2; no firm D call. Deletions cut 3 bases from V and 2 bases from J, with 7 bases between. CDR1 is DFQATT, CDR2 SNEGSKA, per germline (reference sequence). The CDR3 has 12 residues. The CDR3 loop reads CSARGENYGYTF. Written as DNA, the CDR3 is TGCAGTGCTAGGGGCGAAAACTATGGCTACACCTTC.

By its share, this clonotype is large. CDR3 protein: CATARDRNYGYTF. As DNA, the CDR3 is TGTGCCACCGCCAGGGACAGAAACTATGGCTACACCTTC. The chain couples TRBV15 to TRBJ1-2; 7 positions match TRBD1. Trimming took 8 bases from V and 2 from J; bases not matched to a gene: 5. Germline values: CDR1 LNHNV, CDR2 YYDKDF (reference sequence). The CDR3 sequence is 13 residues long.

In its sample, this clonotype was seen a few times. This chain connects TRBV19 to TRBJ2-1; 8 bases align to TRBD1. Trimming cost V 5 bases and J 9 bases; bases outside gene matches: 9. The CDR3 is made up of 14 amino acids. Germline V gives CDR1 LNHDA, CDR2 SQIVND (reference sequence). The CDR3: CASSPQGATSEQFF. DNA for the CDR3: TGTGCCAGTAGTCCCCAGGGGGCGACCAGTGAGCAGTTCTTC.

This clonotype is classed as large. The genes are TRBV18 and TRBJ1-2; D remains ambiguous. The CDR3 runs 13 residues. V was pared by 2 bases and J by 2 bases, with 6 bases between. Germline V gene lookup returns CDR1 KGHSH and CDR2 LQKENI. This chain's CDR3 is CASSPEENYGYTF. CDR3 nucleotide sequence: TGTGCCAGCTCACCAGAAGAAAACTATGGCTACACCTTC. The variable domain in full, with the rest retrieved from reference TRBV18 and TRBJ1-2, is NAGVMQNPRHLVRRRGQEARLRCSPMKGHSHVYWYRQLPEEGLKFMVYLQKENIIDESGMPKERFSAEFPKEGPSILRIQQVVRGDSAAYFCASSPEENYGYTFGSGTRLTVV.

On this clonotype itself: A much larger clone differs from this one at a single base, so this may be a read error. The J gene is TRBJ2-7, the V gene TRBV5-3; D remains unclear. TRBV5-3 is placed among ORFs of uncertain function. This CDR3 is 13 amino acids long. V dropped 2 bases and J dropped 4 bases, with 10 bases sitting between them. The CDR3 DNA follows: TGTGCCAGAAGCTTAGATCACAGTTACGAGCAGTACTTC. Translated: CARSLDHSYEQYF.

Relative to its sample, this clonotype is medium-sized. The CDR3 DNA reads as TGTGCCAGCAGCCAAGAGTCTCACAGAGCTAACTATGGCTACACCTTC. This sequence encodes CASSQESHRANYGYTF. The rearrangement links TRBV3-1 to TRBJ1-2; D gene ambiguous. Germline V lookup: CDR1 LGHDT, CDR2 YNNKEL (reference sequence). This CDR3 region has 16 residues. V gave up 0 bases and J gave up 0 bases, with 11 bases separating them.

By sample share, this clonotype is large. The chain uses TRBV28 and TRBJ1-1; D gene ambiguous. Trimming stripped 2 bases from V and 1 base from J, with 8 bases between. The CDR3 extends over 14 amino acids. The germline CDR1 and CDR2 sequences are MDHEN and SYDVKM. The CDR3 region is CASSLTQWNTEAFF. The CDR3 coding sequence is TGTGCCAGCAGTTTAACACAGTGGAACACTGAAGCTTTCTTT.